This T cell receptor beta chain was documented in a study of shared clonotypes between healthy human individuals. Germline V gives CDR1 SNHLY, CDR2 FYNNEI. Trimming took off 10 bases at V and 3 bases at J, with 19 bases between the two ends. The CDR3 is 14 amino acids. Caucasian adults living in Nashville, Tennessee, provided all samples. Investigators divided CD4+ cells into CD45RA+ naive and CD45RA-negative memory subsets. Sequencing was performed with immunoSEQ multiplex PCR; in TCRdb, only in-frame clones are kept and a portion is missing. The sample consists of around 2.5 million clones, 93% of them appearing once.

The receptor was derived from a man aged 18 to 29 in good health. Some clones in this sample may be carry-over from other donors' samples. Material: naive CD4+ T cells from PBMCs. Subset in this sample: CD45RA+ positively selected. This rearrangement joins TRBV2 to TRBJ2-7; D perhaps matches TRBD1 (5 bases). For the CDR3, the DNA is TGTGCCACCACCGAGACAGCCGGCCTCTACGAGCAGTACTTC. Protein product: CATTETAGLYEQYF.